This T cell receptor (beta chain) was recovered during a study of control samples from healthy donors and cancer patients. Using immunoSEQ multiplex PCR, the repertoire was profiled, and TCRdb retains in-frame clones only, with some absent. The sample has some 410,000 clones, 75% to 95% seen once; the top ten hold around 6.8%. Trimming removed 3 bases at V and 6 bases at J, with 8 bases between. Germline CDR1 is MDHEN and CDR2 is SYDVKM. This CDR3 spans 13 amino acids. Sequenced sample: PBMCs. The source is a man in his forties with head and neck cancer. V usage is TRBV28 and J usage is TRBJ2-2, with D unclear. Here the CDR3 DNA reads TGTGCCAGCAGTTTTCCGGTAGCCGGGGAGCTGTTTTTT. Protein sequence: CASSFPVAGELFF.